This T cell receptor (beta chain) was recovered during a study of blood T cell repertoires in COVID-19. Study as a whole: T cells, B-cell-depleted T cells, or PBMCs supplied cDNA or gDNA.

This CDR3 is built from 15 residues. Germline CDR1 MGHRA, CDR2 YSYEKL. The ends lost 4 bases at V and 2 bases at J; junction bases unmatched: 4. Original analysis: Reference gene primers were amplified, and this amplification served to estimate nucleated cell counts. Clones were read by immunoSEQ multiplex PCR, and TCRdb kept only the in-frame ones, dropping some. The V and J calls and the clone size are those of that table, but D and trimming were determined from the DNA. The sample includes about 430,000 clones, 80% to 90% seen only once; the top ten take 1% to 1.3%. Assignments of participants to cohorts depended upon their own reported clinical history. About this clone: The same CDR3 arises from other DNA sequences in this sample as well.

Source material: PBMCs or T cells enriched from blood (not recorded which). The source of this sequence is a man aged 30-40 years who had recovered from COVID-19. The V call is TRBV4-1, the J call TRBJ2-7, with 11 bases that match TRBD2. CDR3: CASSPLAGGPYEQYF. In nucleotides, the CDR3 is TGCGCCAGCAGCCCATTAGCGGGAGGGCCCTACGAGCAGTACTTC.